One and the same sample provided the 32 T cell receptor beta chains below, sequenced in a study of Graves' ophthalmopathy and Graves' hyperthyroidism. The authors amplified TCR beta CDR3 regions, and they did so from RNA transcripts for repertoire sequencing. First-round RT-PCR relied on HTBI primers, and a second-round multiplex PCR came next. TCRdb re-called the multiplex PCR reads through MiXCR, storing one row per CDR3 protein. Here the sample spans about 590,000 distinct CDR3 sequences, about 35% being singletons. The sample was peripheral blood or thyroid tissue (not recorded which). The receptors were gathered from an adult man with Graves' hyperthyroidism.

The chain has TRBV14 and TRBJ2-1, with TRBD1 identical over 7 bases. The CDR3 is 15 amino acids. The trim removed 0 bases at V and 8 bases at J, leaving 7 bases unmatched. CDR1 is SGHDN and CDR2 is FVKESK in the germline V gene. Here the CDR3 DNA reads TGTGCCAGCAGCCAAGAAGGGACAGTTAACGATGAGCAGTTCTTC. As protein: CASSQEGTVNDEQFF.

This clonotype was seen more than once but under ten times. The chain links TRBV2 to TRBJ2-5; 9 bases agree with TRBD1. The DNA end lines up better with TRBJ2-1; the J call may be wrong. The CDR3 covers 13 residues. Germline V gives CDR1 SNHLY, CDR2 FYNNEI. The CDR3 reads CASSDTGTGEQFF. The DNA for the CDR3 is TGTGCCAGCAGTGACACCGGGACAGGGGAGCAGTTCTTC.

The table lists this clonotype with many counts. This chain connects TRBV12-3 or TRBV12-4 to TRBJ2-5; 14 bases match TRBD2. Trimming at V came to 4 bases and at J to 4 bases, leaving 5 bases not matched to a gene. The CDR3 extends over 16 amino acids. CDR3: CASSWGLAGEGETQYF. In DNA form, the CDR3 reads TGTGCCAGCAGTTGGGGACTAGCGGGAGAGGGAGAGACCCAGTACTTC.

The chain has TRBV12-3 or TRBV12-4 and TRBJ2-5; 7 positions match TRBD2. V was clipped by 8 bases and J by 5 bases; unmatched bases: 8. This CDR3 region has 13 residues. The CDR3 reads CASDPGGVETQYF. DNA for the CDR3: TGTGCCAGCGACCCGGGAGGAGTGGAGACCCAGTACTTC.

This clonotype was seen at least ten times. This chain uses TRBV25-1 with TRBJ2-7; D may be TRBD2 (5 bases). There are 14 residues in the CDR3. In germline, CDR1 is MGHDK, CDR2 SYGVNS. Trimming removed 1 base from V and 4 bases from J, with 11 bases in between. The CDR3 nucleotides read TGTGCCAGCAGTGAATTTGAGGGCAGGTACGAGCAGTACTTC. The encoded protein is CASSEFEGRYEQYF.

The genes are TRBV9 and TRBJ2-7; TRBD2 might be the D (6 bases). This CDR3 region has 15 residues. V was pared by 0 bases and J by 3 bases, with 13 bases between. Germline values: CDR1 SGDLS, CDR2 YYNGEE. CDR3 residues: CASSVAEGPLYEQYF. The CDR3 coding sequence is TGTGCCAGCAGCGTAGCGGAGGGGCCCCTCTACGAGCAGTACTTC.

In its sample, this clonotype was seen many times. The rearrangement joins TRBV12-3 or TRBV12-4 to TRBJ2-2, with D maybe TRBD2 (5 bases). V lost 8 bases, J lost 4 bases, and 11 bases lay in between. The CDR3 extends over 13 amino acids. CDR3 coding DNA: TGTGCCAGCGGACTCGTGGGCACCGGGGAGCTGTTTTTT. Its translation: CASGLVGTGELFF.

This clonotype was observed many times. V and J are TRBV7-9 and TRBJ2-5; 15 nucleotides match TRBD2. Germline CDR1 is SEHNR and CDR2 is FQNEAQ (reference sequence). V was pared by 5 bases and J by 0 bases, with 4 bases of the junction left unmatched. This CDR3 is 17 amino acids long. CDR3 loop: CASSPGTSGRNQETQYF. The CDR3 bases are TGTGCCAGCAGCCCCGGGACTAGCGGGAGGAACCAAGAGACCCAGTACTTC.

This clonotype was counted ten times or more. This rearrangement joins TRBV5-1 to TRBJ2-2; 9 bases agree with TRBD2. V trimming: 3 bases; J trimming: 3 bases; junction bases outside the gene matches: 6. The CDR3 runs to 16 residues. CDR1 and CDR2 (germline): SGHRS, YFSETQ. CDR3 region: CASSYHTSGYTGELFF. The CDR3 DNA sequence: TGCGCCAGCAGCTACCACACTAGCGGGTACACCGGGGAGCTGTTTTTT.

A word on this clonotype: The junction departs from germline at one end; a sequencing error may be responsible. This rearrangement joins TRBV29-1 to TRBJ2-7; maybe TRBD1 (6 bases). CDR1 SQVTM and CDR2 ANQGSEA come from the germline V gene. The CDR3 is 14 amino acids. In DNA form, the CDR3 reads TGCAACGTTGGATACGGGACATCCCTATACGAGCAGTACTTC. It specifies CNVGYGTSLYEQYF.

The J gene is TRBJ1-4, the V gene TRBV10-3, with unresolved D. CDR1 is ENHRY, CDR2 SYGVKD, per germline. The CDR3 runs 14 residues. V was cut by 10 bases and J by 4 bases, with 16 bases left in between. The CDR3 reads CASKAEGDNEKLFF. For the CDR3, the DNA is TGTGCCAGCAAAGCCGAGGGAGATAATGAAAAACTGTTTTTT.

This clonotype showed up many times. V is TRBV11-2 and J is TRBJ2-5; D ambiguous. The germline V gene encodes CDR1 SGHAT and CDR2 FQNNGV. Trimming took off 3 bases at V and 2 bases at J, with 7 bases between the two ends. This CDR3 comprises 13 residues. The CDR3 loop reads CASSFLLQETQYF. DNA for the CDR3: TGTGCCAGCAGCTTCCTACTACAAGAGACCCAGTACTTC.

This clonotype was observed at least ten times. The CDR3 nucleotides are TGTGCCAGCACCCCAAGGGGGGTGGGGTCCTACGAGCAGTACTTC. This codes for CASTPRGVGSYEQYF. J is TRBJ2-7 and V is TRBV12-3 or TRBV12-4, with D possibly being TRBD1 or TRBD2 (6 bases each). The CDR3 is 15 residues long. V was cut by 7 bases and J by 1 base, with 17 bases left in between.

This clonotype has only a few counts. The V call is TRBV27, the J call TRBJ2-5; TRBD2 might be the D (6 bases). V dropped 5 bases and J dropped 11 bases, with 18 bases sitting between them. In germline, CDR1 is MNHEY, CDR2 SMNVEV (reference sequence). The CDR3 consists of 13 residues. CDR3 loop: CASSMTPIREQYF. CDR3 DNA: TGTGCCAGCAGTATGACCCCTATTCGGGAGCAGTACTTC.

In the case of this clonotype: A single base separates this from a much larger clone, so it may be a read error. The genes are TRBV7-7 and TRBJ2-5, with a tentative D call TRBD2 (6 bases). V lost 11 bases and J 9 bases, leaving 10 bases between the germline ends. The CDR3 totals 9 residues. In germline, CDR1 is SSHAT, CDR2 FNYEAQ (reference sequence). CDR3: CASGEAQYF. The CDR3 nucleotides are TGTGCCTCTGGGGAGGCCCAGTACTTC.

Turning to this clonotype: One base away lies a much larger clone, so this may be a sequencing read error. J is TRBJ2-7 and V is TRBV10-3; 9 bases map to TRBD1. Germline assignment: CDR1 ENHRY and CDR2 SYGVKD. The trim removed 4 bases at V and 4 bases at J, leaving 2 bases unmatched. The CDR3 contains 13 residues. CDR3 bases: TGTGCCATCAGTGTGGGGACAGGGTACGAGCAGTACTTC. Amino acid sequence: CAISVGTGYEQYF.

The CDR3 spells CASSFYPYREGNEQFF. CDR3 bases: TGTGCCAGCAGCTTTTATCCCTACAGGGAGGGAAATGAGCAGTTCTTC. The rearrangement links TRBV7-2 to TRBJ2-1, with a possible D match to TRBD2 (7 bases). V dropped 3 bases and J dropped 7 bases, with 19 bases sitting between them. Per the germline V gene, CDR1 is SGHTA and CDR2 is FQGNSA. CDR3 size: 16 residues.

This rearrangement joins TRBV7-6 to TRBJ2-3; 8 positions match TRBD1. Germline V gene data show CDR1 as SGHVS and CDR2 as FNYEAQ. The CDR3 length is 17 residues. The trim removed 0 bases at V and 2 bases at J, leaving 7 bases unmatched. Here the CDR3 reads CASSLAATGANTDTQYF. CDR3 DNA sequence: TGTGCCAGCAGCTTAGCCGCGACAGGGGCTAACACAGATACGCAGTATTTT.

This clonotype was seen many times. The chain links TRBV9 to TRBJ2-5; D may be TRBD2 (5 bases). The CDR3 has 13 residues. Per the germline V gene, CDR1 is SGDLS and CDR2 is YYNGEE. The V end was cut by 3 bases, the J end by 5 bases, with 11 bases between. The CDR3 nucleotides are TGTGCCAGCAGCGGAGAGGGCGGCGAGACCCAGTACTTC. Protein sequence: CASSGEGGETQYF.

About this clonotype itself: This may stem from a read error, because a much larger clone lies one nucleotide away. The gene calls are TRBV10-3 and TRBJ1-2, with 7 bases that match TRBD1. CDR1 ENHRY and CDR2 SYGVKD come from the germline V gene. The CDR3 sequence is 13 residues long. V was clipped by 10 bases and J by 4 bases; unmatched bases: 9. CDR3 in amino acids: CASRSTGTYGYTF. CDR3 sequence (DNA): TGTGCCAGCAGATCGACAGGGACCTATGGCTACACCTTC.

This clonotype was detected ten times or more. The V call is TRBV19, the J call TRBJ1-1; 7 nucleotides agree with TRBD1. This CDR3 is built from 13 residues. V shed 7 bases, J shed 5 bases, and the junction held 7 bases outside the gene matches. Germline V gives CDR1 LNHDA, CDR2 SQIVND (reference sequence). CDR3 residues: CASTRTGGTEAFF. In DNA, the CDR3 is TGTGCCAGTACCCGGACAGGAGGAACTGAAGCTTTCTTT.

Comment on this clonotype: One base away lies a much larger clone, so this may be a sequencing read error. The V call is TRBV7-9, the J call TRBJ2-7, with 7 bases lining up with TRBD1. Germline V CDR1 and CDR2: SEHNR, FQNEAQ (reference sequence). CDR3 length: 14 amino acids. The CDR3 region has the DNA TGTGTCAGCAGTGCGACAGGGTGGCCAATGGAACAGTACTTC. Translation: CVSSATGWPMEQYF.

This clonotype has just one count. This chain links TRBV7-9 with TRBJ1-6; possibly TRBD1 for D (5 bases). The germline CDR1 and CDR2 sequences are SEHNR and FQNEAQ (reference sequence). CDR3 length: 17 residues. Trimming removed 6 bases at V and 6 bases at J, with 21 bases between. The CDR3 nucleotides are TGTGCCAGCAGGCTTAGCGGGGGGGATTTATCTAATTCACCCCTCCACTTT. It yields the protein CASRLSGGDLSNSPLHF.

The sample holds a few counts of this clonotype. The chain employs TRBV5-1 and TRBJ2-2; D may be TRBD1 or TRBD2 (5 bases each). Trimming removed 3 bases at V and 3 bases at J, with 12 bases between. Germline values: CDR1 SGHRS, CDR2 YFSETQ. The length of the CDR3 is 15 residues. The CDR3 bases are TGCGCCAGCAGCTCGGGGACGGGGTACACCGGGGAGCTGTTTTTT. This translates into CASSSGTGYTGELFF.

This clonotype was detected a few times. As the CDR3 is not closed by the conserved phenylalanine or tryptophan, this likely results from a read error. The DNA is omitted, as the CDR3 cannot be located on it reliably, and the CDR3 follows TCRdb's listing. V and J are TRBV11-2 and TRBJ1-6. Both ends counted, the CDR3 spans 12 residues. From germline, CDR1 is SGHAT and CDR2 FQNNGV. The CDR3 is CASSNGREVLLP.

This chain connects TRBV28 to TRBJ1-2; D gene unclear. Trimming stripped 5 bases from V and 6 bases from J, with 13 bases between. The CDR3 is 13 amino acids. Germline values: CDR1 MDHEN, CDR2 SYDVKM. In DNA form, the CDR3 reads TGTGCCAGCAGTCTCGGGAAATTGGATGGCTACACCTTC. Its translation is CASSLGKLDGYTF.

With regard to this clonotype: Being one base from a much bigger clone, this may be a read error. This chain uses TRBV6-1 with TRBJ1-5; D is unclear. CDR3 length: 15 amino acids. V gave up 7 bases and J gave up 0 bases, with 13 bases separating them. From germline, CDR1 is MNHNS and CDR2 SASEGT. The CDR3 sequence is CASNVQRYSNQPQHF. CDR3 nucleotide sequence: TGTGCCAGCAATGTGCAGCGTTATAGCAATCAGCCCCAGCATTTT.

This clonotype was picked up many times. The J gene is TRBJ1-5, the V gene TRBV20-1; D gene ambiguous. The V and J ends lost 4 bases and 1 base respectively, with 8 bases between them. CDR1 is DFQATT, CDR2 SNEGSKA, per germline (reference sequence). This CDR3 contains 13 residues. The CDR3 is CSATPGSNQPQHF. The CDR3 region has the DNA TGCAGTGCTACGCCCGGAAGCAATCAGCCCCAGCATTTT.

This clonotype showed up just a few times. V is TRBV28 and J is TRBJ2-2; 8 bases map to TRBD2. The CDR3 covers 15 residues. CDR1 and CDR2 from the germline V gene are MDHEN and SYDVKM. V lost 5 bases and J lost 3; bases outside the gene matches: 5. CDR3 protein: CASSTAGAYTGELFF. DNA for the CDR3: TGTGCCAGCAGTACAGCGGGGGCGTACACCGGGGAGCTGTTTTTT.

This clonotype was seen a single time. Since the CDR3 does not end with the conserved phenylalanine or tryptophan, this likely comes from a read error. V gene TRBV7-4 combines with J gene TRBJ2-5, with D possibly TRBD2 on 6 matching bases. V was cut by 5 bases and J by 0 bases, with 10 bases left in between. Germline assignment: CDR1 SGHVT and CDR2 SQSDAQ. The CDR3 is made up of 14 amino acids. The chain's CDR3 is CASSRTSNQETQYL. In nucleotides, the CDR3 is TGTGCCAGCAGCCGCACTAGCAACCAAGAGACCCAGTACCTC.

This clonotype was counted a few times. The CDR3 DNA sequence: TGTGCCAGCAGCCAAGATCGGTGGTCAACTAATGAAAAACTGTTTTTT. Amino acid sequence: CASSQDRWSTNEKLFF. This chain links TRBV14 with TRBJ1-4; D remains unclear. The CDR3 extends over 16 amino acids. The germline V and J ends were trimmed by 0 bases and 0 bases, with 8 bases remaining between them. CDR1 SGHDN and CDR2 FVKESK come from the germline V gene. Using reference TRBV14 and TRBJ1-4 for the parts outside the CDR3, the full variable domain is EAGVTQFPSHSVIEKGQTVTLRCDPISGHDNLYWYRRVMGKEIKFLLHFVKESKQDESGMPNNRFLAERTGGTYSTLKVQPAELEDSGVYFCASSQDRWSTNEKLFFGSGTQLSVL.

The gene calls are TRBV7-2 and TRBJ2-2; 7 bases align to TRBD2. The junction had 9 bases not matched to a gene; V was cut back by 8 bases and J by 9 bases. CDR3 length equals 13 residues. Germline CDR1 is SGHTA and CDR2 is FQGNSA. This CDR3 reads CASGPIAGRELFF. The CDR3 bases are TGTGCCAGCGGTCCCATAGCGGGCCGGGAGCTGTTTTTT.